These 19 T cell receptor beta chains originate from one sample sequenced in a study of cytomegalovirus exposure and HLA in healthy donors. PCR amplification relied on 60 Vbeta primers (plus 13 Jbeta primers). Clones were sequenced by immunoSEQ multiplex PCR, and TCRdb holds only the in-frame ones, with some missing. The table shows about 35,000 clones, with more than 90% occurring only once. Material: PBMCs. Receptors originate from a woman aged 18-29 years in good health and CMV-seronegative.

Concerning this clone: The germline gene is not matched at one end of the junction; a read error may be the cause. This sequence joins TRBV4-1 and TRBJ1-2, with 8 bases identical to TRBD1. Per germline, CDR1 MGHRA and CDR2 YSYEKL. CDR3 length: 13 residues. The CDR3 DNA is TGCGCCAGCGGCCAGGGGGCGGGCTATGGCTACACCTTC. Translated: CASGQGAGYGYTF.

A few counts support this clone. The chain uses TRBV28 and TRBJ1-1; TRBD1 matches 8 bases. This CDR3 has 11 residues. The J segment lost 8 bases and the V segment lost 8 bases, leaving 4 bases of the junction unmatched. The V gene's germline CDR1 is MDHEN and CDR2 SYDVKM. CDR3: CASWDRREAFF. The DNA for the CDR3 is TGTGCCAGCTGGGACAGGCGGGAAGCTTTCTTT.

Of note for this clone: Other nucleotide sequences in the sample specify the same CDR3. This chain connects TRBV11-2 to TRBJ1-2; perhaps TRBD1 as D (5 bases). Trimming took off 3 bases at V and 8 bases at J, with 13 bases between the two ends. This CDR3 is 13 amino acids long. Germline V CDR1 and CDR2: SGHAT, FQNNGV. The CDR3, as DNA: TGTGCCAGCAGCTTCGGCAGGGCCCAAGGCTACACCTTC. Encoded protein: CASSFGRAQGYTF.

CDR3 region: CASSYSWRTNYGYTF. CDR3 in DNA: TGTGCCAGCAGTTACTCGTGGCGGACTAACTATGGCTACACCTTC. V usage is TRBV6-6 and J usage is TRBJ1-2; D is unresolved. The CDR3 contains 15 residues. The V gene's germline CDR1 is MNHNY and CDR2 SVGAGI (reference sequence). Trimming took 0 bases from V and 0 from J, leaving 8 bases between them.

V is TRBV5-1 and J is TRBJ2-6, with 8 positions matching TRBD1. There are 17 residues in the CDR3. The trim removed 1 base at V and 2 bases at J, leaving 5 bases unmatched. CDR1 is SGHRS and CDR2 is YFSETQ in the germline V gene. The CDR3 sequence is CASSLTGGAPGANVLTF. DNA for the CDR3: TGCGCCAGCAGCTTGACAGGGGGAGCCCCTGGGGCCAACGTCCTGACTTTC.

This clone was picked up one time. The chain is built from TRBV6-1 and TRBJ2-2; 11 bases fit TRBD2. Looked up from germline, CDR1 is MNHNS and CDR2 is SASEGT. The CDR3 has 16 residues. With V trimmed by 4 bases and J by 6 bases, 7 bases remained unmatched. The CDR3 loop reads CASSVTSGSSPGELFF. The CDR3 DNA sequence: TGTGCCAGCAGTGTAACTAGCGGGAGCTCGCCCGGGGAGCTGTTTTTT.

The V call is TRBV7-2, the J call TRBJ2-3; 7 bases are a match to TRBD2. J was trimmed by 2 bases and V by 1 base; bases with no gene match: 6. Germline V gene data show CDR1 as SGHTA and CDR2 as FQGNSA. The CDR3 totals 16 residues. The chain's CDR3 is CASSLGGRDYTDTQYF. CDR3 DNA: TGTGCCAGCAGCTTAGGAGGCCGGGACTACACAGATACGCAGTATTTT.

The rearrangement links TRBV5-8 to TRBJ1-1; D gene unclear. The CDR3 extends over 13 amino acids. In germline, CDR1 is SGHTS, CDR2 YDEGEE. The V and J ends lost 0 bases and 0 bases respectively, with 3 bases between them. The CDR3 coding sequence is TGTGCCAGCAGCTTGGCTCTGAACACTGAAGCTTTCTTT. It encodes CASSLALNTEAFF.

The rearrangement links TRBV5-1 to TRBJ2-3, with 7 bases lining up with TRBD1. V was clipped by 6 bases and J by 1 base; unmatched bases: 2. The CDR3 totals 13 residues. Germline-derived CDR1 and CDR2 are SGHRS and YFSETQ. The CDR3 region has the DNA TGCGCCAGCACCACAGGGGGCACAGATACGCAGTATTTT. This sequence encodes CASTTGGTDTQYF. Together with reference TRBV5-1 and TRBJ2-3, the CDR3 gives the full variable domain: KAGVTQTPRYLIKTRGQQVTLSCSPISGHRSVSWYQQTPGQGLQFLFEYFSETQRNKGNFPGRFSGRQFSNSRSEMNVSTLELGDSALYLCASTTGGTDTQYFGPGTRLTVL.

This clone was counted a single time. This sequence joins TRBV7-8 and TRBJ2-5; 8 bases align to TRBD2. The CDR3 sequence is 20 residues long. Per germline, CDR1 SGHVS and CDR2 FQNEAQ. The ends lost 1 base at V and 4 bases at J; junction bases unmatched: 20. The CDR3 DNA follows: TGTGCCAGCAGCTTAGACCGTCGTCCGGTCCTCGGGAGGGCCGGAGAGACCCAGTACTTC. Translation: CASSLDRRPVLGRAGETQYF. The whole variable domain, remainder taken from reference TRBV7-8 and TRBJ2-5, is GAGVSQSPRYKVAKRGQDVALRCDPISGHVSLFWYQQALGQGPEFLTYFQNEAQLDKSGLPSDRFFAERPEGSVSTLKIQRTQQEDSAVYLCASSLDRRPVLGRAGETQYFGPGTRLLVL.

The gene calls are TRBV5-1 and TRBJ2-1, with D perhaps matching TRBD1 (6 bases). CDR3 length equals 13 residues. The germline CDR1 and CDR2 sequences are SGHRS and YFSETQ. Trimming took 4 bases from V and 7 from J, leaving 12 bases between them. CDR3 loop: CASSRLGGNEQFF. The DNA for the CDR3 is TGCGCCAGCAGCCGCCTAGGGGGAAATGAGCAGTTCTTC.

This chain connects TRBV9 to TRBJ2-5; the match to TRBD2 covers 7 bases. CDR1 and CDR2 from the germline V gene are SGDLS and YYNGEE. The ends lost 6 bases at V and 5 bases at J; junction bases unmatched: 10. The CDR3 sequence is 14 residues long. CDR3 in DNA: TGTGCCAGCAACGTGGGGGGGGGTTCGGAGACCCAGTACTTC. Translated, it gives CASNVGGGSETQYF.

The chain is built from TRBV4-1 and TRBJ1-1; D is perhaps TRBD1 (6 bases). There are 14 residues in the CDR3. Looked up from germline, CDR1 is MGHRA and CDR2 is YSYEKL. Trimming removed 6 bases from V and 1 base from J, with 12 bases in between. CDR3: CASRNYRENTEAFF. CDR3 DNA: TGCGCCAGCAGGAACTACAGGGAGAACACTGAAGCTTTCTTT.

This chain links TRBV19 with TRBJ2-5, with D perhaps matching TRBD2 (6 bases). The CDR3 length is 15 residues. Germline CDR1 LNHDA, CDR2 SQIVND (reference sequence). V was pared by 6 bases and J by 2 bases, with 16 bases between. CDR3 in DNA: TGTGCCAGTAGCCGTCTGGGGGGTTTGCAAGAGACCCAGTACTTC. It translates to CASSRLGGLQETQYF. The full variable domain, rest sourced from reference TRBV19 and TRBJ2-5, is DGGITQSPKYLFRKEGQNVTLSCEQNLNHDAMYWYRQDPGQGLRLIYYSQIVNDFQKGDIAEGYSVSREKKESFPLTVTSAQKNPTAFYLCASSRLGGLQETQYFGPGTRLLVL.

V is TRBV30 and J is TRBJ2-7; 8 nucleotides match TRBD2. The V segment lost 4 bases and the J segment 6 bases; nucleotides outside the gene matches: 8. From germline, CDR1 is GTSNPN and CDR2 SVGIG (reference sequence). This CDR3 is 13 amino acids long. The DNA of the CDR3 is TGTGCCTGGAAGACTCGGGGGGGAGGCGAGCAGTACTTC. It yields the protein CAWKTRGGGEQYF. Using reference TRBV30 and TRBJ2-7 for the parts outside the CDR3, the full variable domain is SQTIHQWPATLVQPVGSPLSLECTVEGTSNPNLYWYRQAAGRGLQLLFYSVGIGQISSEVPQNLSASRPQDRQFILSSKKLLLSDSGFYLCAWKTRGGGEQYFGPGTRLTVT.

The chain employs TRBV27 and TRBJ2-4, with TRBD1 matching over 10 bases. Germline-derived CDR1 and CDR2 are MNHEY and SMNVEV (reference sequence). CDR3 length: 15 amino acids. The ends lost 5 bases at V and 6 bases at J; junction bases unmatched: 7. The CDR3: CASSLWTGGINIQYF. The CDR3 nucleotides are TGTGCCAGCAGTCTCTGGACAGGGGGTATAAACATTCAGTACTTC.

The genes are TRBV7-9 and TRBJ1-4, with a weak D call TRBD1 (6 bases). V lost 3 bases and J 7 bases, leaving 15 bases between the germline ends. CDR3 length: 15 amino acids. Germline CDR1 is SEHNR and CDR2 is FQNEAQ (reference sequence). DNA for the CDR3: TGTGCCAGCAGCTTTTACAGGGATCTAGCTGAAAAACTGTTTTTT. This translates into CASSFYRDLAEKLFF. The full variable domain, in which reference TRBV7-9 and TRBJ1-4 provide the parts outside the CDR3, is DTGVSQNPRHKITKRGQNVTFRCDPISEHNRLYWYRQTLGQGPEFLTYFQNEAQLEKSRLLSDRFSAERPKGSFSTLEIQRTEQGDSAMYLCASSFYRDLAEKLFFGSGTQLSVL.

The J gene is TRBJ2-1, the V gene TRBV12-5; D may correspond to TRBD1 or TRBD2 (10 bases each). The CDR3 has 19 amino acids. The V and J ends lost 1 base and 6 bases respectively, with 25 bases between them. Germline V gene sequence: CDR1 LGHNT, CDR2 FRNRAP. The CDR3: CASGLGQGASGGSSNEQFF. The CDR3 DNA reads TGTGCTAGTGGTTTGGGACAGGGGGCTAGCGGGGGATCATCCAATGAGCAGTTCTTC.

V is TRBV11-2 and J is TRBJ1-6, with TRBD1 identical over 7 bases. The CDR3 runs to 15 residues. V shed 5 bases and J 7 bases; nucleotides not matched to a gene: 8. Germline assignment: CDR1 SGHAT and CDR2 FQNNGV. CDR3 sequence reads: CASSRNRGSNSPLHF. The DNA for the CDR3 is TGTGCCAGCAGCCGAAACAGGGGAAGCAATTCACCCCTCCACTTT.